Here is one TCR beta chain with its context. This clonotype appeared many times. The antigen this receptor binds is unknown. No much larger clonotype is one base removed from it; base qualities were not supplied. Full-length TCR variable regions were amplified by 5' RACE PCR using constant-region reverse primers, and then by semi-nested PCR using Nested Universal Primer A. Using the ReliaPrep RNA Cell Miniprep System, total RNA was extracted, and the SMARTer RACE 5'/3' Kit was then used to reverse transcribe the RNA into 5'RACE-ready cDNA. Multiplex adaptors were used to barcode full-length TCR alpha and beta libraries, and the barcoded libraries were sequenced on an Illumina MiSeq. The study's own analysis went as follows. Sequencing data were pooled across the five patients for each of nine subset-tissue groups and compared by unsupervised clustering of TCR gene usage. Repertoire similarity was calculated with the Morisita-Horn index, weighting shared sequences by their contribution to each repertoire. TCRdb passed the public sequencing reads through fastp at Q25 and MiXCR, retaining productive beta sequences. Here each entry gathers all rows of one CDR3 protein and keeps the most common genes and DNA. It is TCRdb's table, rather than the study itself, that gives the V and J calls and clone size. This sample gives around 55,000 distinct CDR3 sequences in total; around 20% of them show up just once. About 2.9% of the sample is held by the ten biggest clonotypes.

CD4+CD25+CD127-/low cells were isolated as Tregs. Tregs, naive and memory CD4+ T cells from tumor, blood and ipsilateral draining lymph nodes of about five breast cancer patients underwent full-length TCR alpha and beta sequencing. Tumor tissue and lymph nodes obtained from ipsilateral axillary dissection were perfused with PBS, minced and then digested with collagenase I and hyaluronidase. FACS confirmed that the sorted cell populations were more than 90% pure. This specimen belongs to a study (dated by TCRdb to 2015 to 2017). Some background on the complete study: The study set out to test whether tumor-infiltrating Tregs in breast cancer get recruited from blood Tregs or are instead converted in situ from other CD4+ T cell subsets. General findings and caveats noted by the study authors: The larger-cohort validation was restricted to a single TCR beta V-J rearrangement rather than whole repertoires. Tumor-infiltrating Treg TCR alpha and beta sequences overlapped most with tumor naive CD4+ T cells, then with blood naive CD4+ T cells. Tumor memory CD4+ T cell TCR gene usage was found to cluster with blood and lymph node memory CD4+ cells and with lymph node naive CD4+ cells.

Based on the germline V gene, the CDR1 and CDR2 sequences are SGHRS and YFSETQ. The CDR3 contains 12 residues, cysteine and phenylalanine counted. CDR3 DNA is the only sequence kept; it has 36 bases, read in frame from the first base. Cut back by 7 bases and 10 bases, the V and J ends lie 15 bases apart. Sequenced input: tumor-infiltrating Tregs sorted from the breast tumor. Recombination connected TRBV5-1 to TRBJ2-1; a confident D gene designation cannot be given. This TCR came from a female donor with breast cancer. The CDR3 sequence is CASRYSAREQFF. The DNA is as follows: TGCGCCAGCCGCTACTCAGCGAGGGAGCAGTTCTTC.